The rows below give T cell receptor beta chains drawn from one sample of a study of graft-versus-host responses after intestinal transplantation. TCRdb keeps only in-frame clones here, not all; method: immunoSEQ multiplex PCR. The sample consists of about 10,000 clones, about 96% of them appearing once. The sample consisted of bone marrow, taken roughly 500 days after intestinal transplantation. These receptors all come from a human patient who received an intestinal transplant, so some T cells may come from the graft donor. CDR3s leave out the opening cysteine and the closing phenylalanine or tryptophan. Only part of the rows carry a size: once, few, many, or a class if the clone is expanded.

CDR3: ASSGQAGELYNEQF; V: TRBV11-3; size: NA; J: TRBJ2-1
CDR3: ASSYSGTAYEQY; V: TRBV6-6; size: NA; J: TRBJ2-7
CDR3: ASSIVGRSAKNIQY; V: TRBV19; size: NA; J: TRBJ2-4
CDR3: ASSVEDDGRGAYEQY; V: TRBV9; size: NA; J: TRBJ2-7
CDR3: ASSQVNRAQETQY; V: TRBV14; size: NA; J: TRBJ2-5
CDR3: ASSLSASGHYEQY; V: TRBV11-2; size: NA; J: TRBJ2-7
CDR3: ASSLGGSGANVLT; V: TRBV5-1; size: NA; J: TRBJ2-6
CDR3: ASSRKPNTEAF; V: TRBV2; size: NA; J: TRBJ1-1
CDR3: ASSVDSYGRGNTIY; V: TRBV6-4; size: NA; J: TRBJ1-3
CDR3: ASSAGGAEQY; V: TRBV5-4; size: once; J: TRBJ2-7
CDR3: ASSFRGGQAGELF; V: TRBV27; size: NA; J: TRBJ2-2
CDR3: ASSVVGEAIGVYNEQF; V: TRBV9; size: NA; J: TRBJ2-1
CDR3: ASSQEFPFGSYEQY; V: TRBV4-3; size: NA; J: TRBJ2-7
CDR3: ASSLARYEQY; V: TRBV11-3; size: NA; J: TRBJ2-7
CDR3: ASTPTGPNSPLH; V: TRBV27; size: NA; J: TRBJ1-6
CDR3: ASRTGGIATNEKLF; V: TRBV28; size: NA; J: TRBJ1-4
CDR3: ASSTGLAGNNEQF; V: TRBV9; size: NA; J: TRBJ2-1
CDR3: AIRARHLEANTGELF; V: TRBV10-3; size: NA; J: TRBJ2-2
CDR3: ASSEYKDEQY; V: TRBV25-1; size: NA; J: TRBJ2-7
CDR3: ALDETTGEAF; V: TRBV30; size: NA; J: TRBJ1-1
CDR3: ASSFGLAEQLNEQF; V: TRBV9; size: once; J: TRBJ2-1
CDR3: ASSRLAGVLYEQY; V: TRBV7-8; size: NA; J: TRBJ2-7
CDR3: ASSMGGSYEQY; V: TRBV18; size: NA; J: TRBJ2-7
CDR3: ASSFPTGAGELF; V: TRBV5-6; size: NA; J: TRBJ2-2
CDR3: ASSPTGFSNQPQH; V: TRBV19; size: NA; J: TRBJ1-5
CDR3: ASSQPGTSGTDTQY; V: TRBV4-1; size: NA; J: TRBJ2-3
CDR3: ASSPWSGPTYEQY; V: TRBV27; size: NA; J: TRBJ2-7
CDR3: ASSLDGRYGYT; V: TRBV7-3; size: NA; J: TRBJ1-2
CDR3: AWRGGRAVDEQF; V: TRBV30; size: NA; J: TRBJ2-1
CDR3: ASSQTGSDQPQH; V: TRBV28; size: NA; J: TRBJ1-5
CDR3: ASSYDLAGDIQY; V: TRBV6-5; size: few; J: TRBJ2-4
CDR3: ASSLAGEYGYT; V: TRBV28; size: once; J: TRBJ1-2
CDR3: ASSQEPTGAQGGIQY; V: TRBV4-2; size: NA; J: TRBJ2-4
CDR3: AISAGPGNTIY; V: TRBV10-3; size: NA; J: TRBJ1-3
CDR3: ASSHPGFRDDEQY; V: TRBV19; size: NA; J: TRBJ2-7
CDR3: ASSPGGGLYEQY; V: TRBV18; size: NA; J: TRBJ2-7
CDR3: ASSFTGNTEAF; V: TRBV28; size: NA; J: TRBJ1-1
CDR3: ASSFDEVPNTEAF; V: TRBV5-1; size: once; J: TRBJ1-1
CDR3: AISELAEGYNEQF; V: TRBV10-3; size: once; J: TRBJ2-1
CDR3: ASSYSDLTYQETQY; V: TRBV6-5; size: NA; J: TRBJ2-5
CDR3: ASSQGQGSEQY; V: TRBV4-2; size: NA; J: TRBJ2-7
CDR3: AWSSPIRAEQY; V: TRBV30; size: NA; J: TRBJ2-7
CDR3: ATSRDRSWLAGGSSYNEQF; V: TRBV15; size: NA; J: TRBJ2-1
CDR3: ASSQGVRAYEQY; V: TRBV4-3; size: NA; J: TRBJ2-7
CDR3: ASNGGTTYEQY; V: TRBV7-9; size: NA; J: TRBJ2-7
CDR3: ASSVSSGYSYEQY; V: TRBV9; size: once; J: TRBJ2-7
CDR3: ASSPGTGYYTGELF; V: TRBV27; size: NA; J: TRBJ2-2
CDR3: ASSVRGLAGGGSYNEQF; V: TRBV9; size: NA; J: TRBJ2-1
CDR3: ASSQELNEKLF; V: TRBV14; size: NA; J: TRBJ1-4
CDR3: ATAGSETQY; V: TRBV15; size: NA; J: TRBJ2-5
CDR3: ASSLGHGSSYEQY; V: TRBV7-2; size: NA; J: TRBJ2-7
CDR3: ASSSGTGGYEQY; V: TRBV7-2; size: NA; J: TRBJ2-7
CDR3: ASPGDTGELF; V: TRBV19; size: NA; J: TRBJ2-2
CDR3: ASSYVGSEAF; V: TRBV6-5; size: once; J: TRBJ1-1
CDR3: ASSLETGASGELF; V: TRBV7-7; size: NA; J: TRBJ2-2
CDR3: ASSHRIGQGDYGYT; V: TRBV27; size: NA; J: TRBJ1-2
CDR3: ASSKHRPLGQLNQETQY; V: TRBV21-1; size: NA; J: TRBJ2-5
CDR3: ASSFTSGPGEQF; V: TRBV5-1; size: NA; J: TRBJ2-1
CDR3: AWSWTSSYNEQF; V: TRBV30; size: once; J: TRBJ2-1